One sample yielded the 10 T cell receptor beta chains listed below, sequenced in a study of CD8+CD57+ T cells in acquired aplastic anemia. Researchers used genomic DNA as the template to profile TCR beta VDJ and CDR3. Via MiXCR, TCRdb re-called the reads, giving one row per CDR3 protein. The data hold hundreds of thousands of distinct CDR3 sequences, with around 68% observed a single time. The sequenced material came from sorted CD4+, CD8+, or CD8+CD57+ T cells (not recorded which) from PBMCs. The receptors here all came from a human donor in good health, serving as a control.

As to this clonotype: Here the CDR3 omits its conserved ending phenylalanine or tryptophan, so a read error is the likely source. The limits of the CDR3 on the DNA are not certain, so only TCRdb's listed CDR3 is given. The chain combines TRBV19 with TRBJ1-6; the D segment call TRBD1 is taken from the table without a DNA check. Germline-derived CDR1 and CDR2 are LNHDA and SQIVND (reference sequence). The CDR3 spans 16 amino acids, including both terminal residues. This CDR3 reads CASSKQGTGGNSSRQV.

The J gene is TRBJ1-2, the V gene TRBV7-8; 7 bases align to TRBD1. This CDR3 comprises 16 residues. Unmatched junction bases numbered 11, after V lost 5 bases and J lost 2 bases. From germline, CDR1 is SGHVS and CDR2 FQNEAQ. The CDR3 loop reads CASSVYDRVGNYGYTF. The CDR3 bases are TGTGCCAGCAGCGTTTACGACAGGGTAGGAAACTATGGCTACACCTTC.

CDR3 nucleotide sequence: TGTGCCACCAGTGATTTACCAAGCACAGATACGCAGTATTTT. It specifies CATSDLPSTDTQYF. This chain joins TRBV24-1 and TRBJ2-3; no definite D call. CDR1 is KGHDR and CDR2 is SFDVKD in the germline V gene. V was cut by 1 base and J by 0 bases, with 4 bases left in between. The CDR3 contains 14 residues.

Turning to this clonotype: An end of the junction differs from the germline gene, which may be a read error. The rearrangement joins TRBV10-1 to TRBJ1-6, with D unresolved. The germline V gene encodes CDR1 WNHNN and CDR2 SYGVQD (reference sequence). The CDR3 length is 15 residues. In nucleotides, the CDR3 is TGCGCCAGCAGTGAAACTGGGCCGGGCGGTAAACCCCTTCTCTTT. Protein: CASSETGPGGKPLLF.

The V and J genes are TRBV10-2 and TRBJ1-5; weak D call: TRBD1 (5 bases). The germline V gene encodes CDR1 WSHSY and CDR2 SAAADI. Trimming removed 7 bases at V and 6 bases at J, with 13 bases between. This CDR3 is built from 13 residues. The CDR3: CASKAQGLQPQHF. Written as DNA, the CDR3 is TGCGCCAGCAAGGCTCAGGGTCTTCAGCCCCAGCATTTT.

This chain uses TRBV12-3 or TRBV12-4 with TRBJ1-1; unclear D gene. V lost 5 bases to trimming and J lost 5 bases, with 15 bases between them. This CDR3 comprises 14 residues. CDR3 sequence: CASSLESGGTEAFF. The CDR3 nucleotides are TGTGCCAGCAGTCTCGAGTCCGGCGGAACTGAAGCTTTCTTT.

This chain connects TRBV7-2 to TRBJ2-7; D unclear. The CDR3 is 14 residues long. From germline, CDR1 is SGHTA and CDR2 FQGNSA. The V end lost 3 bases, the J end lost 13 bases, and 22 bases lay between the germline ends. This CDR3 is CASSLVSDTQYFYF. In DNA form, the CDR3 reads TGTGCCAGCAGCTTGGTGTCGGATACGCAGTATTTTTACTTC. Based on the CDR3 plus reference TRBV7-2 and TRBJ2-7, the full variable domain is GAGVSQSPSNKVTEKGKDVELRCDPISGHTALYWYRQSLGQGLEFLIYFQGNSAPDKSGLPSDRFSAERTGGSVSTLTIQRTQQEDSAVYLCASSLVSDTQYFYFGPGTRLTVT.

About this clonotype itself: The junction and the germline gene differ at one end; a read error may be behind it. This sequence joins TRBV5-1 and TRBJ1-1; no firm D call. Germline assignment: CDR1 SGHRS and CDR2 YFSETQ. The CDR3 has 12 amino acids. This CDR3 reads CASSKAYGEAFF. CDR3 in DNA: TGTGCCAGCAGCAAGGCCTACGGTGAAGCTTTCTTT.

In its sample, this clonotype was seen once. The V and J genes are TRBV10-3 and TRBJ2-7, with D maybe TRBD1 (5 bases). Germline CDR1 is ENHRY and CDR2 is SYGVKD. V lost 0 bases and J lost 12, with 15 bases in between. The CDR3 is 13 residues long. The CDR3 DNA follows: TGTGCCATCAGTGAGTCGGACACCAACGAGGCGTACGTC. It translates to CAISESDTNEAYV.

This clonotype has a handful of counts. This chain connects TRBV7-8 to TRBJ1-2; TRBD1 might be the D (5 bases). Germline-derived CDR1 and CDR2 are SGHVS and FQNEAQ. V lost 5 bases, J lost 2 bases, and 15 bases lay in between. This CDR3 comprises 15 residues. CDR3 coding DNA: TGTGCCAGCAGCCCAGAGGGGAGTTCGAACTATGGCTACACCTTC. Its translation is CASSPEGSSNYGYTF.